These T cell receptor beta chains were read from a single sample in a study of T cells in localized non-small cell lung cancer. Method: immunoSEQ multiplex PCR; TCRdb's copy keeps in-frame clones and lacks some. The table lists fewer than 40,000 clones, approximately 81% of them singletons. The specimen was peripheral blood, collected before any cancer treatment. The receptors originated from a male donor at least 60 years old with stage II squamous cell lung carcinoma. Each CDR3 is given with its conserved first and last residue. Fields, in order: J gene, clone size, D gene, V gene, CDR3 protein, CDR3 DNA. The D gene is left open where the match is weak. Not all rows give a size; the values are once, few, many and, for expanded clones, a class.

j_gene: TRBJ2-3
abundance: few
d_gene: -
v_gene: TRBV7-9
CDR3aa: CASSLGETDTQYF
CDR3nt: TGTGCCAGCAGCTTAGGAGAAACAGATACGCAGTATTTT

j_gene: TRBJ1-5
abundance: once
d_gene: TRBD1
v_gene: TRBV10-3
CDR3aa: CAISGTRTGDRNQPQHF
CDR3nt: TGTGCCATCAGTGGAACCCGGACAGGGGATCGCAATCAGCCCCAGCATTTT

j_gene: TRBJ1-1
abundance: -
d_gene: -
v_gene: TRBV6-1
CDR3aa: CASTPTTNTEAFF
CDR3nt: TGTGCCAGCACCCCGACAACCAACACTGAAGCTTTCTTT

j_gene: TRBJ2-3
abundance: -
d_gene: -
v_gene: TRBV5-1
CDR3aa: CASSLEGDTQYF
CDR3nt: TGCGCCAGCAGCTTGGAGGGGGATACGCAGTATTTT

j_gene: TRBJ1-3
abundance: -
d_gene: -
v_gene: TRBV2
CDR3aa: CASSVAGVQGRTIYF
CDR3nt: TGTGCCAGCAGTGTGGCGGGAGTTCAGGGGCGCACCATATATTTT

j_gene: TRBJ2-2
abundance: -
d_gene: TRBD1
v_gene: TRBV5-4
CDR3aa: CASSWGQGGAGELFF
CDR3nt: TGTGCCAGCAGCTGGGGACAGGGGGGGGCCGGGGAGCTGTTTTTT

j_gene: TRBJ2-7
abundance: -
d_gene: TRBD1
v_gene: TRBV4-3
CDR3aa: CASSQAGQGGYEQYF
CDR3nt: TGCGCCAGCAGCCAAGCGGGACAGGGGGGCTACGAGCAGTACTTC

j_gene: TRBJ2-3
abundance: -
d_gene: -
v_gene: TRBV5-5
CDR3aa: CASSQEDPPFADTQYF
CDR3nt: TGTGCCAGCAGCCAAGAGGACCCCCCCTTCGCAGATACGCAGTATTTT

j_gene: TRBJ2-1
abundance: few
d_gene: -
v_gene: TRBV29-1
CDR3aa: CSVEVGGHYNEQFF
CDR3nt: TGCAGCGTTGAAGTGGGTGGACATTACAATGAGCAGTTCTTC

j_gene: TRBJ2-1
abundance: -
d_gene: -
v_gene: TRBV9
CDR3aa: CASSVGPLSEQFF
CDR3nt: TGTGCCAGCAGCGTAGGGCCCCTCAGTGAGCAGTTCTTC

j_gene: TRBJ2-3
abundance: -
d_gene: -
v_gene: TRBV6-4
CDR3aa: CASSVPVGGGQRFHTDTQYF
CDR3nt: TGTGCCAGCAGTGTCCCTGTGGGAGGCGGGCAACGTTTCCACACAGATACGCAGTATTTT

j_gene: TRBJ1-3
abundance: -
d_gene: -
v_gene: TRBV2
CDR3aa: CASSEMGQSGNTIYF
CDR3nt: TGTGCCAGCAGTGAGATGGGGCAGTCTGGAAACACCATATATTTT

j_gene: TRBJ2-2
abundance: few
d_gene: TRBD1
v_gene: TRBV2
CDR3aa: CASSPRDRGPGELFF
CDR3nt: TGTGCCAGCAGCCCCCGTGACAGGGGCCCCGGGGAGCTGTTTTTT

j_gene: TRBJ2-7
abundance: -
d_gene: -
v_gene: TRBV27
CDR3aa: CASRLPSLYYEQYF
CDR3nt: TGTGCCAGCAGACTCCCGTCACTCTACTATGAGCAGTACTTC

j_gene: TRBJ2-3
abundance: -
d_gene: -
v_gene: TRBV4-2
CDR3aa: CASSQGRTTDTQYF
CDR3nt: TGTGCCAGCAGCCAAGGGCGAACCACAGATACGCAGTATTTT

j_gene: TRBJ1-5
abundance: -
d_gene: -
v_gene: TRBV18
CDR3aa: CASSPSATSNSNQPQHF
CDR3nt: TGTGCCAGCTCACCCTCGGCAACTTCTAATAGCAATCAGCCCCAGCATTTT

j_gene: TRBJ2-5
abundance: -
d_gene: TRBD1
v_gene: TRBV7-9
CDR3aa: CASSSTTGGTPLPQETQYF
CDR3nt: TGTGCCAGCAGCTCTACGACAGGGGGCACTCCCTTACCCCAAGAGACCCAGTACTTC

j_gene: TRBJ1-4
abundance: few
d_gene: -
v_gene: TRBV6-5
CDR3aa: CASRATNEKLFF
CDR3nt: TGTGCCAGCCGTGCAACTAATGAAAAACTGTTTTTT

j_gene: TRBJ2-1
abundance: -
d_gene: TRBD2
v_gene: TRBV5-6
CDR3aa: CASSGGLAGVWEQFF
CDR3nt: TGTGCCAGCAGCGGGGGACTAGCGGGAGTATGGGAGCAGTTCTTC

j_gene: TRBJ2-7
abundance: -
d_gene: -
v_gene: TRBV18
CDR3aa: CASSPLGAGEQYF
CDR3nt: TGTGCCAGCTCACCTTTAGGGGCGGGTGAGCAGTACTTC

j_gene: TRBJ2-2
abundance: -
d_gene: -
v_gene: TRBV6-1
CDR3aa: CASSAKSPGELFF
CDR3nt: TGTGCCAGCAGTGCCAAGAGCCCCGGGGAGCTGTTTTTT

j_gene: TRBJ2-7
abundance: -
d_gene: TRBD2
v_gene: TRBV28
CDR3aa: CASSAGPGGPLDEQYF
CDR3nt: TGTGCCAGCTCCGCCGGGCCGGGGGGGCCTCTTGACGAGCAGTACTTC

j_gene: TRBJ1-4
abundance: -
d_gene: TRBD1
v_gene: TRBV18
CDR3aa: CASSLGQAIGTNEKLFF
CDR3nt: TGTGCCAGCTCCCTGGGACAGGCGATAGGGACTAATGAAAAACTGTTTTTT

j_gene: TRBJ2-2
abundance: -
d_gene: TRBD2
v_gene: TRBV19
CDR3aa: CASSNGLAGPRGTGELFF
CDR3nt: TGTGCCAGTAGTAATGGACTAGCGGGACCGAGAGGCACCGGGGAGCTGTTTTTT

j_gene: TRBJ2-7
abundance: few
d_gene: -
v_gene: TRBV28
CDR3aa: CASSFHLGALGYEQYF
CDR3nt: TGTGCCAGCAGTTTCCACCTCGGTGCCTTGGGGTACGAGCAGTACTTC

j_gene: TRBJ1-3
abundance: -
d_gene: -
v_gene: TRBV20-1
CDR3aa: CSVPSGNTIYF
CDR3nt: TGCAGTGTCCCCTCTGGAAACACCATATATTTT

j_gene: TRBJ2-6
abundance: -
d_gene: -
v_gene: TRBV19
CDR3aa: CASSIPDAVLTF
CDR3nt: TGTGCCAGTAGTATCCCGGACGCTGTCCTGACTTTC

j_gene: TRBJ2-5
abundance: -
d_gene: -
v_gene: TRBV5-1
CDR3aa: CASSPERPPQETQYF
CDR3nt: TGCGCCAGCAGCCCGGAACGACCCCCCCAAGAGACCCAGTACTTC

j_gene: TRBJ2-3
abundance: -
d_gene: -
v_gene: TRBV13
CDR3aa: CASSLWQGKTDTQYF
CDR3nt: TGTGCCAGCAGCTTATGGCAGGGAAAGACAGATACGCAGTATTTT

j_gene: TRBJ1-5
abundance: -
d_gene: -
v_gene: TRBV19
CDR3aa: CASTRGLGTQPQHF
CDR3nt: TGTGCCAGTACTCGGGGTCTGGGCACCCAGCCCCAGCATTTT

j_gene: TRBJ2-7
abundance: -
d_gene: TRBD1
v_gene: TRBV7-9
CDR3aa: CASSLARQGGSYEQYF
CDR3nt: TGTGCCAGCAGCTTAGCGCGACAGGGGGGGTCCTACGAGCAGTACTTC

j_gene: TRBJ1-3
abundance: -
d_gene: -
v_gene: TRBV30
CDR3aa: CAWSVRSWGNTIYF
CDR3nt: TGTGCCTGGAGTGTCCGGTCATGGGGAAACACCATATATTTT

j_gene: TRBJ2-5
abundance: -
d_gene: -
v_gene: TRBV18
CDR3aa: CASSPGGGETQYF
CDR3nt: TGTGCCAGCTCACCGGGGGGCGGCGAGACCCAGTACTTC

j_gene: TRBJ2-1
abundance: -
d_gene: TRBD1
v_gene: TRBV6-1
CDR3aa: CASSDLTGGGYNEQFF
CDR3nt: TGTGCCAGCAGTGACCTGACAGGGGGAGGCTACAATGAGCAGTTCTTC

j_gene: TRBJ2-2
abundance: -
d_gene: -
v_gene: TRBV29-1
CDR3aa: CSVGHTNTGELFF
CDR3nt: TGCAGCGTGGGACATACGAACACCGGGGAGCTGTTTTTT

j_gene: TRBJ1-5
abundance: -
d_gene: TRBD1
v_gene: TRBV6-1
CDR3aa: CASSWTGPNQPQHF
CDR3nt: TGTGCCAGCAGTTGGACAGGCCCCAATCAGCCCCAGCATTTT

j_gene: TRBJ1-1
abundance: -
d_gene: -
v_gene: TRBV19
CDR3aa: CASSIRVDQGGDTEAFF
CDR3nt: TGTGCCAGTAGTATTCGGGTTGATCAGGGAGGAGACACTGAAGCTTTCTTT

j_gene: TRBJ1-5
abundance: -
d_gene: -
v_gene: TRBV10-3
CDR3aa: CAISTQLESNQPQHF
CDR3nt: TGTGCCATCAGTACACAGTTAGAAAGCAATCAGCCCCAGCATTTT

j_gene: TRBJ1-2
abundance: -
d_gene: -
v_gene: TRBV2
CDR3aa: CASSGWTTSGYTF
CDR3nt: TGTGCCAGCAGTGGTTGGACAACGTCTGGCTACACCTTC

j_gene: TRBJ1-1
abundance: -
d_gene: -
v_gene: TRBV7-3
CDR3aa: CASSPNYGTEAFF
CDR3nt: TGTGCCAGCAGCCCGAATTACGGGACTGAAGCTTTCTTT

j_gene: TRBJ2-4
abundance: -
d_gene: TRBD1
v_gene: TRBV16
CDR3aa: CASSLRQGLVKNIQYF
CDR3nt: TGTGCCAGCAGCCTCCGACAGGGTTTGGTCAAAAACATTCAGTACTTC

j_gene: TRBJ1-1
abundance: few
d_gene: -
v_gene: TRBV12-5
CDR3aa: CASVPWDSNTEAFF
CDR3nt: TGTGCTAGTGTCCCCTGGGACTCGAACACTGAAGCTTTCTTT